The 3 T cell receptor beta chains listed next were all sequenced from one sample in a study of blood T cell repertoires in COVID-19 (dated by TCRdb to the early 2020s). Libraries were built with the immunoSEQ multiplex PCR assay. TCRdb mirrors the immuneACCESS table, restricted to in-frame sequences. Some clones are absent from its copies; in checked studies, under half trace to an unresolved V gene, and the reason for the others is unknown. The sample has about 320,000 clones on record, almost 85% of them singletons. The ten largest clones represent around 7.8% of the sample. The sequencing input was peripheral blood. These receptors all stem from a human donor in a cohort sampled during active COVID-19.

V gene TRBV30 combines with J gene TRBJ1-2, with 7 bases that match TRBD1. CDR1 and CDR2 (germline): GTSNPN, SVGIG (reference sequence). The CDR3 is 12 residues long. V lost 2 bases and J lost 10; bases outside the gene matches: 7. This chain's CDR3 is CAWSSDRAAYTF. DNA for the CDR3: TGTGCCTGGAGTAGCGACAGGGCGGCCTACACCTTC.

V usage is TRBV7-3 and J usage is TRBJ1-3; 9 bases map to TRBD1. The CDR3 consists of 15 residues. With V trimmed by 6 bases and J by 4 bases, 7 bases remained unmatched. Per the germline V gene, CDR1 is SGHTA and CDR2 is FQGTGA. Here the CDR3 reads CASSPTGGTGNTIYF. DNA of the CDR3: TGTGCCAGCAGTCCAACAGGGGGCACCGGAAACACCATATATTTT.

This chain uses TRBV3-1 (or the pseudogene TRBV3-2) with TRBJ2-2; 10 nucleotides line up with TRBD2. The CDR3 covers 18 residues. The J segment lost 1 base and the V segment lost 5 bases, leaving 10 bases of the junction unmatched. Germline values: CDR1 LGHDT, CDR2 YNNKEL (reference sequence). In nucleotides, the CDR3 is TGTGCCAGCAGCAATCCTACCCGGACTAGCGGGAACACCGGGGAGCTGTTTTTT. As protein: CASSNPTRTSGNTGELFF.